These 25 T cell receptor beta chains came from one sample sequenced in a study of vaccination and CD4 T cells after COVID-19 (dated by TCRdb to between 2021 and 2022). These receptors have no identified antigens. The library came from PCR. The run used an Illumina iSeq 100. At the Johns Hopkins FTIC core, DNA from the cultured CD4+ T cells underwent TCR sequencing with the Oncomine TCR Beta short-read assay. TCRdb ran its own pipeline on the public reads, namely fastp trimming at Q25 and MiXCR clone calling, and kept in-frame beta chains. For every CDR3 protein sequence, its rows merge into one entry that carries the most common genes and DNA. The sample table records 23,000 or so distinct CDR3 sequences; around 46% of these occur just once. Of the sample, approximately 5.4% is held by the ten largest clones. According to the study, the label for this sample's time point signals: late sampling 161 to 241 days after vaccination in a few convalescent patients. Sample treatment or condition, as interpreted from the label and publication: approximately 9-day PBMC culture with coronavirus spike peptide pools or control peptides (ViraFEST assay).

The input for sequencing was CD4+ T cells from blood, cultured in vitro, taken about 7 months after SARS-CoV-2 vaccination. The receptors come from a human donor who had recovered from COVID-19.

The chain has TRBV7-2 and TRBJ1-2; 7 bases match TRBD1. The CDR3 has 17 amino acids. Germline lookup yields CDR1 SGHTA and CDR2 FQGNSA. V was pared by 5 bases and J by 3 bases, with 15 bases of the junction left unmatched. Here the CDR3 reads CASSPRGTGAHDYGYTF. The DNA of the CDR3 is TGTGCCAGCAGCCCGAGGGGTACAGGGGCGCACGACTATGGCTACACCTTC.

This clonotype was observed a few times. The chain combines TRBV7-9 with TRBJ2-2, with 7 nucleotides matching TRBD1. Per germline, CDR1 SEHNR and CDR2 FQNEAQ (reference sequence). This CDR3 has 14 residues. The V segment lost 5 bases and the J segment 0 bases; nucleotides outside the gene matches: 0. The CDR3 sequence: CASSGTANTGELFF. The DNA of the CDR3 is TGTGCCAGCAGCGGGACAGCGAACACCGGGGAGCTGTTTTTT.

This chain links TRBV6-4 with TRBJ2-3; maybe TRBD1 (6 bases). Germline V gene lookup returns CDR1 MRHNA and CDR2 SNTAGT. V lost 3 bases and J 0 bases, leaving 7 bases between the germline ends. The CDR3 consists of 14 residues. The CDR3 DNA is TGTGCCAGCAGTGAGGGGGCTAGCACAGATACGCAGTATTTT. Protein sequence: CASSEGASTDTQYF.

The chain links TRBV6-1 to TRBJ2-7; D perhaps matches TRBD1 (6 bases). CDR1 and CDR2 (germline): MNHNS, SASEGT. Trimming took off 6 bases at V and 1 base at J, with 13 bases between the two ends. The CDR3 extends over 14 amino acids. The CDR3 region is CASRDLGGSYEQYF. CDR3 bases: TGTGCCAGCAGGGACTTAGGGGGTTCCTACGAGCAGTACTTC.

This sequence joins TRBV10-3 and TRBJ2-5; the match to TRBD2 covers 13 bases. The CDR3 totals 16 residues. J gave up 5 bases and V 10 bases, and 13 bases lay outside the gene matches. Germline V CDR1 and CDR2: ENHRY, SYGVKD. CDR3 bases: TGTGCCACCGGGGGCGGGGGACTAGCGGGAAGTGAGACCCAGTACTTC. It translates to CATGGGGLAGSETQYF.

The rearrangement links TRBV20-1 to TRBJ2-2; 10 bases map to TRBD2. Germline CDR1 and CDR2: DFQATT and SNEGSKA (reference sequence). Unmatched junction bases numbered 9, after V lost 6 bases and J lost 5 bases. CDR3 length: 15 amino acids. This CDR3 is CSARTGTSETGELFF. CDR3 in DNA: TGCAGTGCCCGCACCGGGACTAGCGAAACCGGGGAGCTGTTTTTT.

The CDR3: CSASTSSYEQYF. The CDR3 nucleotides are TGCAGTGCTAGTACATCGTCCTACGAGCAGTACTTC. J is TRBJ2-7 and V is TRBV20-1; D is unresolved. V shed 3 bases and J shed 1 base, with 7 bases lying between them. The CDR3 covers 12 residues. The germline gives CDR1 DFQATT, CDR2 SNEGSKA (reference sequence).

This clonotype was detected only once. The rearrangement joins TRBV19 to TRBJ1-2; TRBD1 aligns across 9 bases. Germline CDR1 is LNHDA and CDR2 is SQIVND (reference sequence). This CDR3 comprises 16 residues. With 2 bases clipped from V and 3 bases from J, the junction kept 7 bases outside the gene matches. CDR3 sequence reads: CASSIRGTGSDYGYTF. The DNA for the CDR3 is TGTGCCAGTAGTATACGGGGGACAGGGAGCGACTATGGCTACACCTTC. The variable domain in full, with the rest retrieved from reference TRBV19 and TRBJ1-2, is DGGITQSPKYLFRKEGQNVTLSCEQNLNHDAMYWYRQDPGQGLRLIYYSQIVNDFQKGDIAEGYSVSREKKESFPLTVTSAQKNPTAFYLCASSIRGTGSDYGYTFGSGTRLTVV.

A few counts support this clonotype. The CDR3 is CASSVIEQETQYF. DNA of the CDR3: TGTGCCAGCAGCGTTATAGAGCAAGAGACCCAGTACTTC. This chain connects TRBV7-9 to TRBJ2-5; D is unclear. The V gene lost 5 bases and the J gene lost 2 bases, with 9 bases spanning the gap. The CDR3 loop spans 13 amino acids. Germline V CDR1 and CDR2: SEHNR, FQNEAQ (reference sequence).

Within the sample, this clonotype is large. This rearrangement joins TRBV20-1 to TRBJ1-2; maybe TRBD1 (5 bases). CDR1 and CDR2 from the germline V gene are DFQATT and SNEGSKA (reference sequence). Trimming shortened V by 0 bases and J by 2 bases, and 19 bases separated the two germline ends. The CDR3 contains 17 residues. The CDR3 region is CSARDPRGAGFNYGYTF. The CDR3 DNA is TGCAGTGCTAGAGATCCCCGGGGTGCAGGGTTCAACTATGGCTACACCTTC.

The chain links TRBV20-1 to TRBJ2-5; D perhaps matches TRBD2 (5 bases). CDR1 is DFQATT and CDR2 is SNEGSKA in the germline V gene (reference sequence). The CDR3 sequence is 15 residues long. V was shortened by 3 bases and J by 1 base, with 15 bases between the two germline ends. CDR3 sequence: CSASPVGEGQETQYF. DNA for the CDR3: TGCAGTGCTAGCCCCGTTGGCGAGGGCCAAGAGACCCAGTACTTC.

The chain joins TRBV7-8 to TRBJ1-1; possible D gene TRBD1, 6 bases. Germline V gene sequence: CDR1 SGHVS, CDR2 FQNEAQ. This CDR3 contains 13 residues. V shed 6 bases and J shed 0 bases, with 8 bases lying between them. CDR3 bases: TGTGCCAGCAGTAGGGGGGTGAACACTGAAGCTTTCTTT. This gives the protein CASSRGVNTEAFF.

The CDR3 here is CASSDRGHQPQHF. CDR3 in DNA: TGTGCCAGCAGTGACAGGGGGCATCAGCCCCAGCATTTT. J is TRBJ1-5 and V is TRBV12-3 or TRBV12-4; TRBD1 aligns across 10 bases. J was trimmed by 5 bases and V by 5 bases; bases with no gene match: 0. The CDR3 spans 13 residues.

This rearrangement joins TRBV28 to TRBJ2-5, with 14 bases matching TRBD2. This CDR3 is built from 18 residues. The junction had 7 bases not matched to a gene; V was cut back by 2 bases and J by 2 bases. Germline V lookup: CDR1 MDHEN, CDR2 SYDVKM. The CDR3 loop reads CASSLSGTSGSLQETQYF. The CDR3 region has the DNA TGTGCCAGCAGTTTAAGTGGGACTAGCGGGAGCCTACAAGAGACCCAGTACTTC.

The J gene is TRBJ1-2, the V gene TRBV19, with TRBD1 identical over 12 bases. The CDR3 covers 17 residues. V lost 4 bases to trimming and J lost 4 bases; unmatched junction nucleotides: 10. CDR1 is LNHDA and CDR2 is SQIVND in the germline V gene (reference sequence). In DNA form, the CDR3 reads TGTGCCAGTAGTAGCCCGCCCGGGACAGGGGGCCTCTATGGCTACACCTTC. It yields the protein CASSSPPGTGGLYGYTF.

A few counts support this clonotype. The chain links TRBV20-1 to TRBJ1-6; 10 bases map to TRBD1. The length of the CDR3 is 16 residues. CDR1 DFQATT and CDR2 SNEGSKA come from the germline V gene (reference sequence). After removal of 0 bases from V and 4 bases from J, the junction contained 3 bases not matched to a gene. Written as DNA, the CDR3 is TGCAGTGCTAGAGATGGGGGACAGGGGTATAATTCACCCCTCCACTTT. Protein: CSARDGGQGYNSPLHF.

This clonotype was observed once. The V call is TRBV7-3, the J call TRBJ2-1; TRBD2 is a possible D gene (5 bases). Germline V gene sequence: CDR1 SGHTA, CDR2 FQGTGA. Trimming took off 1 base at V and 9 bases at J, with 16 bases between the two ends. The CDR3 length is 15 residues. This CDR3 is CASSLNGLPSSEQFF. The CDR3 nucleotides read TGTGCCAGCAGCTTAAACGGGTTACCTAGCTCTGAGCAGTTCTTC.

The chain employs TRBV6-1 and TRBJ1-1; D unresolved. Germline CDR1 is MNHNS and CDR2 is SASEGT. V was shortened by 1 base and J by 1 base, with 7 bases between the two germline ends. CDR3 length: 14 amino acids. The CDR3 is CASSEGQRNTEAFF. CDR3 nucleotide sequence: TGTGCCAGCAGTGAAGGACAACGGAACACTGAAGCTTTCTTT.

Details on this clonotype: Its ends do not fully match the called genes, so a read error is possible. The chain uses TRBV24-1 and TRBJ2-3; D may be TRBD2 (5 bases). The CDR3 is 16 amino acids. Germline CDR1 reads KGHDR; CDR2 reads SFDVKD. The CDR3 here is CATSDVDTASTDMQYF. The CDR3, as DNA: TGTGCCACCAGTGACGTTGACACAGCTAGCACAGATATGCAGTATTTT.

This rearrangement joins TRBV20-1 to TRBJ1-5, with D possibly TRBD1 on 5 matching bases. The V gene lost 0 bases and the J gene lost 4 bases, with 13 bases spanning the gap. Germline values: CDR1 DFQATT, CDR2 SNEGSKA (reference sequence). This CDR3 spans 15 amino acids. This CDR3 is CSARELGTGNQPQHF. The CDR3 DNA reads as TGCAGTGCTAGAGAATTAGGGACCGGTAATCAGCCCCAGCATTTT.

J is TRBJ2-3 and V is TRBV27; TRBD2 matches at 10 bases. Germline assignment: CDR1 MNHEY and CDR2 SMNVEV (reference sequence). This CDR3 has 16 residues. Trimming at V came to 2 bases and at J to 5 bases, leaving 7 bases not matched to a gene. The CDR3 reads CASSLLAGDGRDTQYF. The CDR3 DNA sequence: TGTGCCAGCAGTTTACTAGCGGGAGATGGCAGAGATACGCAGTATTTT.

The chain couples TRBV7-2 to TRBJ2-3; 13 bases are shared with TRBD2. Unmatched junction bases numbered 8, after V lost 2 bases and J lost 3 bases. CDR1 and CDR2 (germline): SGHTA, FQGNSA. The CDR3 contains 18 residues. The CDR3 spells CASSLRTGLAGRTDTQYF. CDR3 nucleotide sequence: TGTGCCAGCAGCTTACGTACGGGACTAGCGGGGAGAACAGATACGCAGTATTTT.

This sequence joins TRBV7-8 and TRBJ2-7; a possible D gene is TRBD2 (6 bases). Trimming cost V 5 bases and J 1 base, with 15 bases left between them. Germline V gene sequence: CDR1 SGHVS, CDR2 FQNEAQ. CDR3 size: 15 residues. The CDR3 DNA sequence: TGTGCCAGCAGCCCCTGGAGGGCCGGTTCCTACGAGCAGTACTTC. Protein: CASSPWRAGSYEQYF.

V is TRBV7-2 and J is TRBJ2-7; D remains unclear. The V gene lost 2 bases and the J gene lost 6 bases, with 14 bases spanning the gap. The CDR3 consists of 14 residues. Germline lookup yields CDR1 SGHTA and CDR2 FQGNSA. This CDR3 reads CASSLTQNPAEQYF. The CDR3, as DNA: TGTGCCAGCAGCTTAACCCAGAACCCTGCCGAGCAGTACTTC.

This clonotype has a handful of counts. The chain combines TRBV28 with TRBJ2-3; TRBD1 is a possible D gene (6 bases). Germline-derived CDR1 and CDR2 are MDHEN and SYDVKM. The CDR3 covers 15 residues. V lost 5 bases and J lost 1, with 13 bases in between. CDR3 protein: CASSPSEGGTDTQYF. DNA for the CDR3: TGTGCCAGCAGTCCAAGCGAGGGGGGCACAGATACGCAGTATTTT. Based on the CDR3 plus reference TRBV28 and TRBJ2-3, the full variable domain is DVKVTQSSRYLVKRTGEKVFLECVQDMDHENMFWYRQDPGLGLRLIYFSYDVKMKEKGDIPEGYSVSREKKERFSLILESASTNQTSMYLCASSPSEGGTDTQYFGPGTRLTVL.